Shown below are 17 T cell receptor beta chains from a single sample sequenced in a study of shared clonotypes between healthy human individuals. The protocol was immunoSEQ multiplex PCR, while the TCRdb copy is restricted to in-frame clones and leaves out a portion. Among 2.5 million or so clones listed, around 94% were seen once. Sample: naive CD4+ T cells sorted from blood. Subset meaning: CD45RA+ positively selected. All receptors come from a man younger than 30 in good health.

Of note for this clone: The sample has other DNA sequences that encode this CDR3 too. The rearrangement links TRBV5-4 to TRBJ2-7, with D possibly TRBD1 on 5 matching bases. CDR1 SGHNT and CDR2 YYREEE come from the germline V gene (reference sequence). This CDR3 is built from 13 residues. The germline V and J ends were trimmed by 3 bases and 1 base, with 8 bases remaining between them. The CDR3 DNA reads TGTGCCAGCAGCTCCGGACAATCCTACGAGCAGTACTTC. Its protein is CASSSGQSYEQYF.

The J gene is TRBJ1-6, the V gene TRBV19, with 8 positions matching TRBD1. The germline V gene encodes CDR1 LNHDA and CDR2 SQIVND (reference sequence). V shed 7 bases, J shed 9 bases, and the junction held 8 bases outside the gene matches. The CDR3 spans 14 residues. The CDR3 protein is CASTTGQGTSPLHF. The CDR3 nucleotides read TGTGCCAGTACTACCGGACAGGGTACTTCACCCCTCCACTTT.

The chain links TRBV6-6 to TRBJ2-1; TRBD2 agrees at 9 bases. V shed 7 bases, J shed 1 base, and the junction held 8 bases outside the gene matches. Germline loops: CDR1 MNHNY, CDR2 SVGAGI (reference sequence). The CDR3 consists of 16 residues. CDR3: CASIAKREESYNEQFF. The CDR3 region has the DNA TGTGCCAGCATCGCGAAGCGGGAGGAGTCCTACAATGAGCAGTTCTTC.

This chain uses TRBV7-2 with TRBJ2-1; 11 positions match TRBD2. From germline, CDR1 is SGHTA and CDR2 FQGNSA. There are 19 residues in the CDR3. With V trimmed by 5 bases and J by 5 bases, 17 bases remained unmatched. As DNA, the CDR3 is TGTGCCAGCAGCCGTACCCTACGCGCCCTAGCGGGAGGTAACAATGAGCAGTTCTTC. It encodes CASSRTLRALAGGNNEQFF.

The gene calls are TRBV15 and TRBJ2-3; a weak D match, TRBD2 (5 bases). CDR3 length: 13 amino acids. With 6 bases removed from V and 3 bases from J, the gap between germline ends came to 10 bases. Germline V gene lookup returns CDR1 LNHNV and CDR2 YYDKDF (reference sequence). The CDR3 is CATRVPGTDTQYF. The CDR3 region has the DNA TGTGCCACCAGAGTCCCGGGAACAGATACGCAGTATTTT. Filled out from reference TRBV15 and TRBJ2-3, the complete variable domain reads DAMVIQNPRYQVTQFGKPVTLSCSQTLNHNVMYWYQQKSSQAPKLLFHYYDKDFNNEADTPDNFQSRRPNTSFCFLDIRSPGLGDTAMYLCATRVPGTDTQYFGPGTRLTVL.

This chain joins TRBV9 and TRBJ2-5; TRBD2 matches 8 bases. This CDR3 spans 15 amino acids. CDR1 is SGDLS and CDR2 is YYNGEE in the germline V gene. V dropped 6 bases and J dropped 5; count of bases not matched to a gene: 12. For the CDR3, the DNA is TGTGCCAGCAATCGGGGTATTAGCGGGACGGAGACCCAGTACTTC. The encoded protein is CASNRGISGTETQYF.

On this clone: The same CDR3 arises from other DNA sequences in this sample as well. The gene calls are TRBV28 and TRBJ1-1; D is unresolved. Germline CDR1 reads MDHEN; CDR2 reads SYDVKM. V was trimmed by 6 bases and J by 1 base, leaving 9 bases between them. The CDR3 length is 13 residues. Written as DNA, the CDR3 is TGTGCCAGCAGCTTGACTGGGAACACTGAAGCTTTCTTT. It is translated as CASSLTGNTEAFF.

The V call is TRBV7-2, the J call TRBJ2-7; 11 bases are a match to TRBD2. V gave up 5 bases and J gave up 1 base; unmatched junction bases: 10. Germline V gene data show CDR1 as SGHTA and CDR2 as FQGNSA. The CDR3 totals 17 residues. CDR3 region: CASSPRLAGPTSYEQYF. Written as DNA, the CDR3 is TGTGCCAGCAGCCCCAGACTAGCGGGACCAACTTCCTACGAGCAGTACTTC. Drawing the rest from reference TRBV7-2 and TRBJ2-7, the complete variable domain is GAGVSQSPSNKVTEKGKDVELRCDPISGHTALYWYRQSLGQGLEFLIYFQGNSAPDKSGLPSDRFSAERTGGSVSTLTIQRTQQEDSAVYLCASSPRLAGPTSYEQYFGPGTRLTVT.

V gene TRBV28 combines with J gene TRBJ2-2; a weak D match, TRBD1 (5 bases). Germline-derived CDR1 and CDR2 are MDHEN and SYDVKM. Trimming pared 2 bases from V and 6 bases from J, leaving 16 bases between. The CDR3 loop spans 16 amino acids. In nucleotides, the CDR3 is TGTGCCAGCAGTTTAATTGGGCAGGGATCGGCCGGGGAGCTGTTTTTT. Its translation is CASSLIGQGSAGELFF.

The V gene is TRBV5-3, the J gene TRBJ1-4; D call uncertain. TRBV5-3 carries the ORF label, with uncertain function. The length of the CDR3 is 14 residues. The germline V and J ends were trimmed by 9 bases and 0 bases, with 12 bases remaining between them. CDR3 DNA sequence: TGTGCCAAGAAGAAGGATCCAACTAATGAAAAACTGTTTTTT. This codes for CAKKKDPTNEKLFF.

This clone was found once. The chain joins TRBV30 to TRBJ1-6; maybe TRBD1 (6 bases). Germline CDR1 is GTSNPN and CDR2 is SVGIG (reference sequence). The V and J ends lost 7 bases and 7 bases respectively, with 17 bases between them. The CDR3 is made up of 14 amino acids. CDR3 region: CAFQQGSWNSPLHF. The CDR3 nucleotides read TGTGCCTTTCAGCAGGGGTCCTGGAATTCACCCCTCCACTTT.

As concerns this clone: This sample includes further DNA sequences coding for the same CDR3. V gene TRBV7-2 combines with J gene TRBJ2-3; D is ambiguous. The V gene's germline CDR1 is SGHTA and CDR2 FQGNSA. V lost 9 bases and J lost 0, with 7 bases in between. CDR3 size: 12 residues. The CDR3, as DNA: TGTGCCAGTAGCCCCAGCACAGATACGCAGTATTTT. Its translation is CASSPSTDTQYF. The complete variable domain, with remaining parts taken from reference TRBV7-2 and TRBJ2-3, reads GAGVSQSPSNKVTEKGKDVELRCDPISGHTALYWYRQSLGQGLEFLIYFQGNSAPDKSGLPSDRFSAERTGGSVSTLTIQRTQQEDSAVYLCASSPSTDTQYFGPGTRLTVL.

In this sample, this clone turned up once. The chain uses TRBV30 and TRBJ1-5, with unresolved D. CDR1 and CDR2 (germline): GTSNPN, SVGIG (reference sequence). The CDR3 has 15 amino acids. The V and J ends lost 1 base and 6 bases respectively, with 16 bases between them. The CDR3 loop is CAWSAPHGNGQPQHF. The CDR3 DNA is TGTGCCTGGAGTGCGCCCCACGGGAATGGTCAGCCCCAGCATTTT.

This chain links TRBV6-6 with TRBJ2-2, with TRBD1 as a possible D gene (5 bases). The germline gives CDR1 MNHNY, CDR2 SVGAGI (reference sequence). CDR3 size: 13 residues. V shed 3 bases and J shed 9 bases, with 11 bases lying between them. The DNA for the CDR3 is TGTGCCAGCAGTTATCAGGGTTCCCGGGAGCTGTTTTTT. As protein: CASSYQGSRELFF.

The chain employs TRBV5-6 and TRBJ2-7; 15 bases match TRBD2. V trimming: 3 bases; J trimming: 8 bases; junction bases outside the gene matches: 3. Germline V gene lookup returns CDR1 SGHDT and CDR2 YYEEEE. The CDR3 covers 14 residues. CDR3 loop: CASSWTSGGAKQYF. DNA for the CDR3: TGTGCCAGCAGCTGGACTAGCGGGGGGGCAAAGCAGTACTTC. The complete variable domain, with remaining parts taken from reference TRBV5-6 and TRBJ2-7, reads DAGVTQSPTHLIKTRGQQVTLRCSPKSGHDTVSWYQQALGQGPQFIFQYYEEEERQRGNFPDRFSGHQFPNYSSELNVNALLLGDSALYLCASSWTSGGAKQYFGPGTRLTVT.

V usage is TRBV4-1 and J usage is TRBJ2-3; the D is unclear. Per germline, CDR1 MGHRA and CDR2 YSYEKL. The CDR3 is 18 residues long. Trimming shortened V by 1 base and J by 2 bases, and 19 bases separated the two germline ends. The CDR3 is CASSQGIIRSSSTDTQYF. CDR3 DNA: TGCGCCAGCAGCCAAGGAATCATACGGAGTTCCTCCACAGATACGCAGTATTTT.

The chain combines TRBV18 with TRBJ1-5, with unresolved D. The CDR3 sequence is 14 residues long. Germline V gives CDR1 KGHSH, CDR2 LQKENI. The V end lost 6 bases, the J end lost 7 bases, and 16 bases lay between the germline ends. The CDR3 DNA reads TGTGCCAGCTCCCCGGAGGGTCATTTCCAGCCCCAGCATTTT. Protein: CASSPEGHFQPQHF.